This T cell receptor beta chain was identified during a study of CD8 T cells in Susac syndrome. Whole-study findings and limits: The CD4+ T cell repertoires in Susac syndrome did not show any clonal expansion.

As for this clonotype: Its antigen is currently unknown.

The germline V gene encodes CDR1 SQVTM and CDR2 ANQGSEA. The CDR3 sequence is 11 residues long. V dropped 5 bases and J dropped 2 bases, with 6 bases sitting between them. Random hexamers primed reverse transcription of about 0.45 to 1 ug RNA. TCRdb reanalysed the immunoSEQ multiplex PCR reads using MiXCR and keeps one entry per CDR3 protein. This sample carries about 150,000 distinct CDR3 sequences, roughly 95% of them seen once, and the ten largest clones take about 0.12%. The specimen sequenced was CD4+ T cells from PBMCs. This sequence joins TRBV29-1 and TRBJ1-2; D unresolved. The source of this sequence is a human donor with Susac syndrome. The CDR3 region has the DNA TGCAGCGTTCAAGTAAACTATGGCTACACCTTC. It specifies CSVQVNYGYTF.